The clone carrying this TCR beta chain was seen a few times. The starting material, unfractionated whole blood, was used for total RNA extraction. The source of the sample is a study of human T cells and chemical hapten exposure. CDR3 length equals 14 residues. Germline values: CDR1 LGHNA, CDR2 YNFKEQ. V was shortened by 0 bases and J by 0 bases, with 5 bases between the two germline ends. TCRdb redid the calling of the 5' RACE reads with MiXCR, one entry per CDR3 protein. This sample carries approximately 150,000 distinct CDR3 sequences, roughly 4% of them seen once, and the ten largest clones take over 1.3%.

The TCR sequence derives from a female donor in good health. This chain uses TRBV4-2 with TRBJ1-1, with D hard to call. The CDR3 spells CASSQDPVNTEAFF. The CDR3 coding sequence is TGTGCCAGCAGCCAAGATCCGGTGAACACTGAAGCTTTCTTT.